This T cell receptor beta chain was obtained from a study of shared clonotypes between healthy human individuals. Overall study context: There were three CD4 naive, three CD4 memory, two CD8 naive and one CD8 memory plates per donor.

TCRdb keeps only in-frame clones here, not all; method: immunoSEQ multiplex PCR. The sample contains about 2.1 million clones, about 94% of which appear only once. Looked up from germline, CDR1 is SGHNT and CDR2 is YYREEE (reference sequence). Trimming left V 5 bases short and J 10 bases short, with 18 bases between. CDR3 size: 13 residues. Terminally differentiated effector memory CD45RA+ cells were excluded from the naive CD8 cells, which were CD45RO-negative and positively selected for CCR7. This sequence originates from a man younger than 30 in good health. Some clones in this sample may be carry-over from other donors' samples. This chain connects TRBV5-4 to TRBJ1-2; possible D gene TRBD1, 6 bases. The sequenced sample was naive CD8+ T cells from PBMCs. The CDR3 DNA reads TGTGCCAGCAGGGGATCCCTACAGGGCGCCTACACCTTC. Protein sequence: CASRGSLQGAYTF.